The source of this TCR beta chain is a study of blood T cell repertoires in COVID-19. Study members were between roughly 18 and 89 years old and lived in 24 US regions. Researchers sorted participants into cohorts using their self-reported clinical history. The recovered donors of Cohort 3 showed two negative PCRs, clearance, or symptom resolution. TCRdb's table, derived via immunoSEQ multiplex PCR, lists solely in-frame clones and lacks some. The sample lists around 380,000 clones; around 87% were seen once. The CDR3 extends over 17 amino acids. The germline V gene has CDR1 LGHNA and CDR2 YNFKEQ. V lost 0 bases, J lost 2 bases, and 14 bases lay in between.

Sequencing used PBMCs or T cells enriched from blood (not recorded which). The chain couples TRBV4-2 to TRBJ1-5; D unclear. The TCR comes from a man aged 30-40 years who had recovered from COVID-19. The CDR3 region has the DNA TGTGCCAGCAGCCAAGATCCCTATAGGGAGGGCAATCAGCCCCAGCATTTT. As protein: CASSQDPYREGNQPQHF.